The next 13 T cell receptor beta chains were all read from a single sample in a study of T cells expressing NK-cell markers. From its re-call of the 5' RACE reads, TCRdb lists each CDR3 protein once, without DNA. This sample contains 200,000 to 300,000 distinct CDR3 sequences. The sequenced material came from blood T cells: a sorted CD56 or NKG2C T cell subset, CD4+ or CD8+ T cells, or bulk PBMC T cells (not recorded which). Every receptor here comes from a woman aged 18 to 69 in good health.

CDR3 sequence: CAWSRTGFNEKLFF. The J gene is TRBJ1-4, the V gene TRBV30. CDR1 and CDR2 from the germline V gene are GTSNPN and SVGIG (reference sequence). The CDR3 spans 14 residues. Complete variable domain (other parts from reference TRBV30 and TRBJ1-4): SQTIHQWPATLVQPVGSPLSLECTVEGTSNPNLYWYRQAAGRGLQLLFYSVGIGQISSEVPQNLSASRPQDRQFILSSKKLLLSDSGFYLCAWSRTGFNEKLFFGSGTQLSVL.

V is TRBV7-2 and J is TRBJ1-2; without DNA, the TCRdb call of TRBD1 cannot be checked. Germline V CDR1 and CDR2: SGHTA, FQGNSA. The CDR3 totals 14 residues. The CDR3 loop reads CASSLDRVAYGYTF.

V gene TRBV4-2 combines with J gene TRBJ1-6; TCRdb's D call, TRBD1, is unchecked because there is no DNA. The CDR3 totals 17 residues. Per the germline V gene, CDR1 is LGHNA and CDR2 is YNFKEQ. Here the CDR3 reads CASSQEADRGWNSPLHF.

V and J are TRBV5-1 and TRBJ1-3. In germline, CDR1 is SGHRS, CDR2 YFSETQ. This CDR3 contains 16 residues. CDR3 region: CASSLSWAYSGNTIYF.

The chain carries TRBV6-1 and TRBJ2-3. Germline V gene sequence: CDR1 MNHNS, CDR2 SASEGT. The CDR3 consists of 14 residues. The CDR3 loop reads CASRASAGTDTQYF.

The chain is built from TRBV15 and TRBJ2-2; TCRdb indicates TRBD2, and absent DNA this call remains unverified. CDR1 is LNHNV and CDR2 is YYDKDF in the germline V gene (reference sequence). The CDR3 covers 17 residues. CDR3 sequence: CATSRGTSSRYTGELFF.

The rearrangement links TRBV6-5 to TRBJ1-2. Germline assignment: CDR1 MNHEY and CDR2 SVGAGI. The CDR3 is made up of 13 amino acids. Here the CDR3 reads CASSYSTGYGYTF.

The chain recombines TRBV28 with TRBJ2-7; the D gene TCRdb calls, TRBD2, cannot be checked with no DNA. The CDR3 consists of 13 residues. Germline loops: CDR1 MDHEN, CDR2 SYDVKM. CDR3: CASSLLPLDEQYF.

The rearrangement joins TRBV2 to TRBJ1-1; absent DNA, TCRdb's TRBD1 call cannot be checked. This CDR3 has 13 amino acids. The germline gives CDR1 SNHLY, CDR2 FYNNEI. CDR3 sequence: CAISDSRNTEAFF.

The CDR3 here is CSASGSLLAKNIQYF. The J gene is TRBJ2-4, the V gene TRBV20-1. Germline lookup yields CDR1 DFQATT and CDR2 SNEGSKA (reference sequence). The length of the CDR3 is 15 residues.

This chain joins TRBV6-1 and TRBJ1-6; as DNA is missing, the TRBD1 call by TCRdb cannot be tested. From germline, CDR1 is MNHNS and CDR2 SASEGT. The CDR3 is 14 amino acids. CDR3 sequence reads: CASRGEGDNSPLHF.

This chain connects TRBV6-5 to TRBJ1-4; TCRdb's D gene call, TRBD1, goes unchecked for lack of DNA. Germline V gene lookup returns CDR1 MNHEY and CDR2 SVGAGI. The CDR3 has 15 amino acids. The CDR3 sequence: CASSSGGAETEKLFF.

V usage is TRBV20-1 and J usage is TRBJ2-2. CDR1 is DFQATT and CDR2 is SNEGSKA in the germline V gene (reference sequence). There are 13 residues in the CDR3. The CDR3 sequence is CSARWLSTGELFF.